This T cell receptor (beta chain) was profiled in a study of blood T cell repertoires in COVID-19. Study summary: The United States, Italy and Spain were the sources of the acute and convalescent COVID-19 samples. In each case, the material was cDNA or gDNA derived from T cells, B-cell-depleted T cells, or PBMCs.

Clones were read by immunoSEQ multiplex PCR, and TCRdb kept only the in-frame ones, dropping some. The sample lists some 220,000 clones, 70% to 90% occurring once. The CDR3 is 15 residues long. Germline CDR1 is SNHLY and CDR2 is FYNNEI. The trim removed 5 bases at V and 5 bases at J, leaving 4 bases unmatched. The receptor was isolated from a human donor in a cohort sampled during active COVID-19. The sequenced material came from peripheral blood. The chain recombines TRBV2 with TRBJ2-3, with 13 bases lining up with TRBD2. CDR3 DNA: TGTGCCAGCAGTTGGACTAGCGGGAGCCGAGATACGCAGTATTTT. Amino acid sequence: CASSWTSGSRDTQYF.